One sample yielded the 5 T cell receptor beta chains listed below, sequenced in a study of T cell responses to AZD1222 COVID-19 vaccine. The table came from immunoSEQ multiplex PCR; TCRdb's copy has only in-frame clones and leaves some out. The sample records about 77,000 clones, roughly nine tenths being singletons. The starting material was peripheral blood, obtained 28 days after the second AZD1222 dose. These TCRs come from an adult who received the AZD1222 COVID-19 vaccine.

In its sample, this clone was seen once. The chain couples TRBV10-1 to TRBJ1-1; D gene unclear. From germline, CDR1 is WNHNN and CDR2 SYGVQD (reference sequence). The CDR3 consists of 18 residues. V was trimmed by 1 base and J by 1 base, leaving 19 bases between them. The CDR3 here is CASSEYNPQAFGNTEAFF. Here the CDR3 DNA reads TGCGCCAGCAGTGAGTATAACCCGCAGGCCTTCGGGAACACTGAAGCTTTCTTT.

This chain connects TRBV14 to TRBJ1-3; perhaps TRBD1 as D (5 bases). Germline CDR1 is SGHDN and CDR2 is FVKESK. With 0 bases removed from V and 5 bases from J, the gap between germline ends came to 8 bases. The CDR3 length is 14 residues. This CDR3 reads CASSQDWDRNTIYF. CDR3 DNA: TGTGCCAGCAGCCAAGATTGGGACCGAAACACCATATATTTT.

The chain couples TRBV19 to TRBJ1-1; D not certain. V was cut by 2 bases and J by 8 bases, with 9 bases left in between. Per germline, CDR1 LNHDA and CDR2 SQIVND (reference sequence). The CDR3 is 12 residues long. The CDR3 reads CASSIRRGEAFF. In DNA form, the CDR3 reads TGTGCCAGTAGTATAAGGAGAGGCGAAGCTTTCTTT. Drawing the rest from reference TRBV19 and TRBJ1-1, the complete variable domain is DGGITQSPKYLFRKEGQNVTLSCEQNLNHDAMYWYRQDPGQGLRLIYYSQIVNDFQKGDIAEGYSVSREKKESFPLTVTSAQKNPTAFYLCASSIRRGEAFFGQGTRLTVV.

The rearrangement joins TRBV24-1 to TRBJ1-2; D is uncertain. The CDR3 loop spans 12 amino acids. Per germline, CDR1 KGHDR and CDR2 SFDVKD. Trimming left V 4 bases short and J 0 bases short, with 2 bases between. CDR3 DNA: TGTGCCACCAGTGACCCTAACTATGGCTACACCTTC. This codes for CATSDPNYGYTF.

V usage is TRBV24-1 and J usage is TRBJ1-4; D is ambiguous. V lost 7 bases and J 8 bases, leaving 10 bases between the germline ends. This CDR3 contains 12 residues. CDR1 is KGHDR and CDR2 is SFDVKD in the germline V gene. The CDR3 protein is CATRVEGEKLFF. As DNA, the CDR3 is TGTGCCACCAGGGTGGAAGGAGAAAAACTGTTTTTT.